Reported below is one T cell receptor beta chain. Some clones are missing from TCRdb's copy, which holds only in-frame ones; the method was immunoSEQ multiplex PCR. The sample lists 150,000 to 200,000 clones, approximately 90% occurring once. V lost 0 bases and J lost 4, with 9 bases in between. This CDR3 spans 13 amino acids. In germline, CDR1 is GTSNPN, CDR2 SVGIG (reference sequence). The sample is drawn from a study of control samples from healthy donors and cancer patients. The receptor's source is a woman aged 25 to 45 in good health. The sample consisted of blood. This chain joins TRBV30 and TRBJ1-2, with a weak D call TRBD1 (5 bases). The CDR3 here is CAWSVRGTYGYTF. CDR3 DNA: TGTGCCTGGAGTGTACGGGGGACCTATGGCTACACCTTC.